Listed below are T cell receptor beta chains from one sample, sequenced in a study of blood T cells in healthy people across ages. MiXCR, applied by TCRdb to the 5' RACE reads, yields one record per CDR3 protein. Of almost 800,000 distinct CDR3 sequences listed, over 45% are singletons. Sample: blood. These TCRs come from a young man in good health. Both conserved end residues are part of each CDR3. The D gene is left open where the match is weak. Some rows have no size entry. The others give once, few or many, or a class for an expanded clone.

>TRBD1|TRBV4-2|.|TRBJ2-1
TGTGCCAGCAGCCAAAATACAGGGGGGCGAGAAAATGAGCAGTTCTTC
CASSQNTGGRENEQFF
>.|TRBV4-3|.|TRBJ1-1
TGCGCCAGCAGCCAAGGGATCGGTCCAAGAGGGCAAGCTTTCTTT
CASSQGIGPRGQAFF
>TRBD1|TRBV20-1|.|TRBJ1-1
TGCAGTGCTAGGGGGACAGGGTACCGCAACACTGAAGCTTTCTTT
CSARGTGYRNTEAFF
>TRBD2|TRBV29-1|few|TRBJ2-1
TGCAGCGTTGCGGGGGGCAATGAGCAGTTCTTC
CSVAGGNEQFF
>.|TRBV21-1|.|TRBJ2-1
TGTGCCAGCGGATCAGAAGGGGAGGACTCCTACAATGAGCAGTTCTTC
CASGSEGEDSYNEQFF
>.|TRBV27|.|TRBJ1-1
TGTGCCAGCAGTTTACGGGAGGTCGGGACTGAAGCTTTCTTT
CASSLREVGTEAFF
>TRBD1|TRBV28|.|TRBJ1-5
TGTGCCAGCAGTTTATTAGGGGACAGGGACCAGCATTTT
CASSLLGDRDQHF
>TRBD1|TRBV10-3|few|TRBJ1-2
TGTGCCATCACCGAGGACAGGCAGAACTATGGCTACACCTTC
CAITEDRQNYGYTF
>TRBD2|TRBV20-1|few|TRBJ2-1
TGCAGTGCTAGCGGACTAGCGGACGAGCAGTTCTTC
CSASGLADEQFF
>TRBD1|TRBV7-2|.|TRBJ1-1
TGTGCCAGCAGCGAAACAGGGGGAGGAACTGAAGCTTTCTTT
CASSETGGGTEAFF
>.|TRBV3-1|few|TRBJ1-2
TGTGCCAGCAGCCGTGGGGGAGACTATGGCTACACCTTC
CASSRGGDYGYTF
>.|TRBV5-1|.|TRBJ2-4
TGCGCCAGCAGCTGGGGCCGGACAGAAAACATTCAGTACTTC
CASSWGRTENIQYF
>.|TRBV6-5|.|TRBJ1-1
TGTGCCAGCAGTTACGGGCTGATGAACACTGAAGCTTTCTTT
CASSYGLMNTEAFF
>.|TRBV28|few|TRBJ2-7
TGTGCCAGCAGGTCAGGGGCAGGGTTCTACGAGCAGTACTTC
CASRSGAGFYEQYF
>.|TRBV29-1|many|TRBJ1-2
TGCAGCGTTGGGGCAGATGGAGGCTACACCTTC
CSVGADGGYTF
>.|TRBV6-5|.|TRBJ1-2
TGTGCCAGCAGTTACAGGGAGGGGAGGAATGGCTACACCTTC
CASSYREGRNGYTF
>.|TRBV14|.|TRBJ2-7
TGTGCCAGCAGCCCTGGACATTTTACCTACGAGCAGTACTTC
CASSPGHFTYEQYF
>.|TRBV10-3|few|TRBJ2-1
TGTGCCATCAGTCCGGCCTGGGAGCAGTTCTTC
CAISPAWEQFF
>TRBD1|TRBV12-3/TRBV12-4|.|TRBJ1-4
TGTGCCAGCAGCCCGAGACAGGGCTCAACTAATGAAAAACTGTTTTTT
CASSPRQGSTNEKLFF
>.|TRBV20-1|.|TRBJ2-1
TGCAGTGCCAGGTGGTGGCGCTCCTACAATGAGCAGTTCTTC
CSARWWRSYNEQFF
>TRBD1|TRBV10-3|few|TRBJ2-7
TGTGCCATCAGAACGGGACAGGGCTACGAGCAGTACTTC
CAIRTGQGYEQYF
>TRBD2|TRBV7-2|.|TRBJ2-7
TGTGCCAGCAGCTTAGCTAGCGGGGTATCGTACGAGCAGTACTTC
CASSLASGVSYEQYF